A selection of T cell receptor beta chains follows, all from one sample in a study of vaccination effects on CD4 cells after COVID-19. These receptors are not linked to any known antigen. The method was immunoSEQ multiplex PCR; TCRdb's version includes in-frame clones alone and lacks a portion of them. Altogether about 41,000 clones are present, under 75% being singletons, with the ten largest covering roughly 26%. The source material was CD4+ T cells from PBMCs cultured with HCoV-OC43 spike peptides, sampled before COVID-19 vaccination. The receptors come from a human donor who received a COVID-19 vaccine. The CDR3 runs from the conserved cysteine through the conserved F or W. Each record gives: clone size, CDR3 length, J gene, V gene, D gene, CDR3 DNA, CDR3 protein. A D gene is named only where the DNA matches it firmly. Where a row states a size, it is once, few, many or the class of an expanded clone; other rows omit it.

few | 12 | TRBJ1-1 | TRBV3-1/TRBV3-2 | - | TGTGCCAGCAGCCAACCGGACTCTGAAGCTTTCTTT | CASSQPDSEAFF
- | 18 | TRBJ2-4 | TRBV24-1 | - | TGTGCCACCAGTGATACTCCGGGGACCAGGCTAGCCAAAAACATTCAGTACTTC | CATSDTPGTRLAKNIQYF
- | 15 | TRBJ2-7 | TRBV6-6 | - | TGTGCCAGCAGCCATATCCTAGGGGGATTTTTCGAGCAGTACTTC | CASSHILGGFFEQYF
- | 14 | TRBJ2-7 | TRBV6-5 | TRBD1 | TGTGCCAGCAGAGCCGGGACAGGGGTCTACGAGCAGTACTTC | CASRAGTGVYEQYF
- | 18 | TRBJ2-3 | TRBV5-1 | TRBD2 | TGCGCCAGCAGCTTGCTTCGGACTAGCGGGCAAGTAACAGATACGCAGTATTTT | CASSLLRTSGQVTDTQYF
- | 13 | TRBJ2-3 | TRBV7-9 | - | TGTGCCAGCAGCCTGGGGGCAACAGATACGCAGTATTTT | CASSLGATDTQYF
- | 11 | TRBJ1-2 | TRBV12-3/TRBV12-4 | - | TGTGCCAGCAGTGCTAACAGGGCCTACACCTTC | CASSANRAYTF
few | 14 | TRBJ1-4 | TRBV29-1 | - | TGCAGCGTCCGAGTCGGGGGTGGAGGGGAAAAACTGTTTTTT | CSVRVGGGGEKLFF
- | 13 | TRBJ1-2 | TRBV18 | - | TGTGCCAGCTCACCAGGGGGGAACTATGGCTACACCTTC | CASSPGGNYGYTF
- | 15 | TRBJ2-7 | TRBV6-5 | TRBD1 | TGTGCCAGCAGTTATCCGGGACAGGGGCCCTCCGAGCAGTACTTC | CASSYPGQGPSEQYF
once | 14 | TRBJ2-7 | TRBV19 | TRBD2 | TGTGCCAGTAGTAGGGGACTAGCGGGCTACGAGCAGTACTTC | CASSRGLAGYEQYF
- | 14 | TRBJ1-3 | TRBV6-5 | TRBD1 | TGTGCCAGCAGCCTGACAGGGACTGGAAACACCATATATTTT | CASSLTGTGNTIYF
few | 13 | TRBJ1-2 | TRBV12-3/TRBV12-4 | - | TGTGCCAGCATAGCGACAGGTCTGAGGGGCTACACCTTC | CASIATGLRGYTF
- | 16 | TRBJ2-7 | TRBV5-1 | - | TGCGCCAGCAGCTTGGCTCCTTCCTCCTTCTCCTACGAGCAGTACTTC | CASSLAPSSFSYEQYF
- | 14 | TRBJ2-2 | TRBV15 | - | TGTGCCACCAGCAGGGGTCTGGCAACCGGGGAGCTGTTTTTT | CATSRGLATGELFF
- | 14 | TRBJ2-3 | TRBV5-1 | TRBD1 | TGCGCCAGCACCCTTGACAGGGCCACAGATACGCAGTATTTT | CASTLDRATDTQYF
- | 14 | TRBJ2-7 | TRBV4-3 | TRBD1 | TGCGCCAGCAGCCCCCGGACAGGCTCCTACGAGCAGTACTTC | CASSPRTGSYEQYF
- | 16 | TRBJ2-7 | TRBV5-1 | - | TGCGCCAGCAGCTTGGGGGGCAGGGGAAGCTCCTACGAGCAGTACTTC | CASSLGGRGSSYEQYF
- | 14 | TRBJ1-1 | TRBV12-5 | - | TGTGCTAGTGGTTCCGGGCCATCGAACACTGAAGCTTTCTTT | CASGSGPSNTEAFF
- | 13 | TRBJ1-1 | TRBV7-9 | - | TGTGCCAGCAGGCCTACAGGGAAAACTGAAGCTTTCTTT | CASRPTGKTEAFF
- | 16 | TRBJ1-4 | TRBV3-1/TRBV3-2 | TRBD1 | TGTGCCAGCAGCCAAGATCGGGACAGAACTAATGAAAAACTGTTTTTT | CASSQDRDRTNEKLFF
- | 13 | TRBJ2-7 | TRBV19 | - | TGTGCCAGTAAGGCCAGGGTCTCCTACGAGCAGTACTTC | CASKARVSYEQYF
- | 16 | TRBJ1-3 | TRBV5-5 | TRBD1 | TGTGCCAGCAGCTTAAGGGGGCTAGGCAGAGGAAACACCATATATTTT | CASSLRGLGRGNTIYF
- | 14 | TRBJ2-3 | TRBV7-9 | - | TGTGCCAGCAGCTTAGCTGATTCCACAGATACGCAGTATTTT | CASSLADSTDTQYF
- | 16 | TRBJ1-2 | TRBV5-4 | - | TGTGCCAGCAGCCCCGGGACGGTCTACGGGGTTTATGGCTACACCTTC | CASSPGTVYGVYGYTF
- | 13 | TRBJ1-4 | TRBV11-2 | TRBD1 | TGTGCCAGCAGCCGTGGGACAGGGGAAAAACTGTTTTTT | CASSRGTGEKLFF
- | 14 | TRBJ1-5 | TRBV20-1 | - | TGCAGTGCTAGTCCGGGGATCAGCAATCAGCCCCAGCATTTT | CSASPGISNQPQHF
few | 14 | TRBJ1-1 | TRBV15 | - | TGTGCCACCAGCAGAGCACGAGCGAACACTGAAGCTTTCTTT | CATSRARANTEAFF
- | 13 | TRBJ1-5 | TRBV6-1 | - | TGTGCCAGCAGTGAAGCGCCCCGACCCCCCCAGCATTTT | CASSEAPRPPQHF
- | 13 | TRBJ2-5 | TRBV28 | - | TGTGCCAGCAGTGAGGGAGGTGAAGAGACCCAGTACTTC | CASSEGGEETQYF
- | 14 | TRBJ1-5 | TRBV6-5 | - | TGTGCCAGCAGTATGACGGACAGCAATCAGCCCCAGCATTTT | CASSMTDSNQPQHF
few | 15 | TRBJ1-5 | TRBV19 | TRBD1 | TGTGCCAGTAGTATAGGGACAGGGAAGGGTCAGCCCCAGCATTTT | CASSIGTGKGQPQHF
- | 13 | TRBJ2-7 | TRBV15 | - | TGTGCCACCAGCTGGACTCGGGGCGGCGAGCAGTACTTC | CATSWTRGGEQYF
- | 14 | TRBJ1-1 | TRBV6-2/TRBV6-3 | - | TGTGCCAGCAGTTACTCGCTGCCGAACACTGAAGCTTTCTTT | CASSYSLPNTEAFF
few | 13 | TRBJ1-1 | TRBV10-3 | - | TGTGCCAGTACAGGCAGGGCGGGAACTGAAGCTTTCTTT | CASTGRAGTEAFF
few | 13 | TRBJ2-4 | TRBV19 | - | TGTGCCAGTAGTACTCAAGGTCTGAACATTCAGTACTTC | CASSTQGLNIQYF
few | 13 | TRBJ2-7 | TRBV18 | - | TGTGCCAGCTCACCACCTAGCCTCCACGAGCAGTACTTC | CASSPPSLHEQYF
- | 15 | TRBJ1-3 | TRBV7-9 | TRBD1 | TGTGCCAGCAGCTTCTCGCAGGGGGCTGGAAACACCATATATTTT | CASSFSQGAGNTIYF
- | 16 | TRBJ2-7 | TRBV4-1 | TRBD1 | TGCGCCAGCAGCCAAGGGACAGGAAGTGCCCTCTACGAGCAGTACTTC | CASSQGTGSALYEQYF
- | 14 | TRBJ1-5 | TRBV28 | - | TGTGCCAGCCTATCGACATACAGCAATCAGCCCCAGCATTTT | CASLSTYSNQPQHF
- | 14 | TRBJ1-1 | TRBV28 | - | TGTGCCAGCAGACCGGGGGGGCTAAACACTGAAGCTTTCTTT | CASRPGGLNTEAFF
- | 16 | TRBJ2-2 | TRBV5-1 | - | TGCGCCAGCAGCTTGGCTAAGGGGAAGAACACCGGGGAGCTGTTTTTT | CASSLAKGKNTGELFF
once | 11 | TRBJ1-6 | TRBV30 | - | TGTGCCTGGAGTGTGAGTTCACCCCTCCACTTT | CAWSVSSPLHF
few | 14 | TRBJ1-3 | TRBV4-2 | - | TGTGCCAGCAGCCCCCAGGTGTTTGGAAACACCATATATTTT | CASSPQVFGNTIYF
- | 15 | TRBJ1-2 | TRBV5-4 | TRBD1 | TGTGCCAGCAGCTTGGACAGGGGGCGTAACTATGGCTACACCTTC | CASSLDRGRNYGYTF
few | 11 | TRBJ1-2 | TRBV7-3 | - | TGTGCCAGCAGCTTCAACTATGGCTACACCTTC | CASSFNYGYTF
- | 17 | TRBJ1-1 | TRBV7-9 | - | TGTGCCAGCCGTCCCCCCATTGGTCAGGGGATTTTTCCTGAAGCTTTCTTT | CASRPPIGQGIFPEAFF
few | 13 | TRBJ2-7 | TRBV6-2/TRBV6-3 | TRBD1 | TGTGCCAGCAGTGACCAGACAGGGTGGGAGCAGTACTTC | CASSDQTGWEQYF
- | 11 | TRBJ2-1 | TRBV29-1 | - | TGCAGCGTAACGAGTGGGACTGAGCAGTTCTTC | CSVTSGTEQFF
- | 15 | TRBJ2-7 | TRBV5-8 | - | TGTGCCAGCAGATGGTCGAGAACAGGCTCGTACGAGCAGTACTTC | CASRWSRTGSYEQYF
- | 14 | TRBJ1-3 | TRBV28 | - | TGTGCCAGCAGTTCAACGACTCCGGGAAACACCATATATTTT | CASSSTTPGNTIYF
- | 12 | TRBJ2-1 | TRBV9 | - | TGTGCCAGCAGCCCGGCTCTCAATGAGCAGTTCTTC | CASSPALNEQFF
- | 15 | TRBJ2-1 | TRBV7-9 | - | TGTGCCAGCGGAATCGGACGGAGCTCCTACAATGAGCAGTTCTTC | CASGIGRSSYNEQFF